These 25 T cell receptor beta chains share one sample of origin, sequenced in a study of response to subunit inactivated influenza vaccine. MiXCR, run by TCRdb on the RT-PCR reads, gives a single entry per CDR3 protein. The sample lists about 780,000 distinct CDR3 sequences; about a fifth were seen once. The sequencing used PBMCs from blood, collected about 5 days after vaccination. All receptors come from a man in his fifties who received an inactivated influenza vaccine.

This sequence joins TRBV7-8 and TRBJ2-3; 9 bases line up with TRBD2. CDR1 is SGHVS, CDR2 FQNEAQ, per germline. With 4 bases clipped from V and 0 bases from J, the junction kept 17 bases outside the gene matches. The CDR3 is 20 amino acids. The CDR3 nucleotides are TGTGCCAGCAGCTCCGTTTTAAGGCGCGGGGGGGCCGGGAGCACAGATACGCAGTATTTT. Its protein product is CASSSVLRRGGAGSTDTQYF.

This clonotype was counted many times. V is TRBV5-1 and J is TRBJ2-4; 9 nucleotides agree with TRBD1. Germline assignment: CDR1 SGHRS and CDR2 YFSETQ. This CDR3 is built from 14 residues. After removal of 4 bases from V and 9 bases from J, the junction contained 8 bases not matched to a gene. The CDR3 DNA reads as TGCGCCAGCAGCGCCCGACAGGGGGGCGGCATTCAGTACTTC. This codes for CASSARQGGGIQYF.

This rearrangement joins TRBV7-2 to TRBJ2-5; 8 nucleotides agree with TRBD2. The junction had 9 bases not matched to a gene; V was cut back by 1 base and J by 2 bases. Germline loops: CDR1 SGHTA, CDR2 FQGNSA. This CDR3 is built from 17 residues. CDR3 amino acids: CASSLGPSGRGQETQYF. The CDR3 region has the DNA TGTGCCAGCAGCTTAGGTCCTAGCGGGCGGGGACAAGAGACCCAGTACTTC.

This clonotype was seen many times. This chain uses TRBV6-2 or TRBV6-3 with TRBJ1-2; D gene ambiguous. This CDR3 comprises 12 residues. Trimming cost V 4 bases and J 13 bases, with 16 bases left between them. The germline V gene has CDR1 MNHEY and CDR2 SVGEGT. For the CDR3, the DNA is TGTGCCAGCAGTTCGGGCGGGGTCCGTGCCACCTTC. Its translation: CASSSGGVRATF.

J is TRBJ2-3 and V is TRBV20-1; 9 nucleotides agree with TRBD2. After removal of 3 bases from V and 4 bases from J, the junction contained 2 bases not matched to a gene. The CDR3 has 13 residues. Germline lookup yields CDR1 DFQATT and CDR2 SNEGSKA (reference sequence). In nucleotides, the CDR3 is TGCAGTGCTAGTAGCGGGAGCCCAGATACGCAGTATTTT. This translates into CSASSGSPDTQYF.

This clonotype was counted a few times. The chain's CDR3 is CSAHSGTPYNSPLHF. CDR3 nucleotides: TGCAGTGCCCACTCCGGGACACCCTATAATTCACCCCTCCACTTT. The chain carries TRBV20-1 and TRBJ1-6; possibly TRBD1 for D (6 bases). CDR3 length: 15 residues. Trimming removed 6 bases at V and 2 bases at J, with 14 bases between. Germline-derived CDR1 and CDR2 are DFQATT and SNEGSKA (reference sequence).

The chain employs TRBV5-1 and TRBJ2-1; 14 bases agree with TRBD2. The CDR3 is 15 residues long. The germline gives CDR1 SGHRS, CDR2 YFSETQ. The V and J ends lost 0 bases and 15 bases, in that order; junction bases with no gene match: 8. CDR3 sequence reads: CASSLASGLAGDWFF. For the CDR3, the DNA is TGCGCCAGCAGCTTGGCCTCGGGACTAGCGGGAGATTGGTTCTTC.

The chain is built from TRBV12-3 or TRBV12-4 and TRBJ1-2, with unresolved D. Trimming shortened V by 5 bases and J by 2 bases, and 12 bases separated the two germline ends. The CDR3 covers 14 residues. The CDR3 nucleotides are TGTGCCAGCAGTACTAGGACGGCCAACTATGGCTACACCTTC. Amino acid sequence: CASSTRTANYGYTF.

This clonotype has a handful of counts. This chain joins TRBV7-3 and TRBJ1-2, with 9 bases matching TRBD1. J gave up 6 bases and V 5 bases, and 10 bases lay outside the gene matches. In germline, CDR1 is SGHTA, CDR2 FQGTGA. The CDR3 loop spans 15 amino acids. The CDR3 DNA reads TGTGCCAGCAGCCAGGATTTGACAGGGGGGGATGGCTACACCTTC. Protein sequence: CASSQDLTGGDGYTF.

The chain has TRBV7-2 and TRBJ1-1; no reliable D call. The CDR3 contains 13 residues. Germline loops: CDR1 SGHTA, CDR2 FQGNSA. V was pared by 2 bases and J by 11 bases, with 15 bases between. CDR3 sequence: CASSLILGSDAFF. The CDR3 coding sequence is TGTGCCAGCAGCTTAATTTTGGGTTCGGACGCTTTCTTT.

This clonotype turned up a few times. Here the CDR3 DNA reads TGCAGTGCTAGAGTCGACAGAAGCTCTGGAAACACCATATATTTT. This translates into CSARVDRSSGNTIYF. V and J are TRBV20-1 and TRBJ1-3; a weak D match, TRBD1 (5 bases). CDR3 length: 15 amino acids. From germline, CDR1 is DFQATT and CDR2 SNEGSKA (reference sequence). Trimming stripped 1 base from V and 0 bases from J, with 10 bases between.

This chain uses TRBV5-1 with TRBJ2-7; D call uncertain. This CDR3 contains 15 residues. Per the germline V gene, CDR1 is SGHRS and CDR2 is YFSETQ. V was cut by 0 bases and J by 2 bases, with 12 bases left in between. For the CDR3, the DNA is TGCGCCAGCAGCTTGGAGTCTGGGCAGACCTACGAGCAGTACTTC. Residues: CASSLESGQTYEQYF.

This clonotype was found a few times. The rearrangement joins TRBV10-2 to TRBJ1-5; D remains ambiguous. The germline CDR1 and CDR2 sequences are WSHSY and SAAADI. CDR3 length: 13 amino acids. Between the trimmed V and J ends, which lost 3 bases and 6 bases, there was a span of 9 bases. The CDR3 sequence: CASSDSGGQPQHF. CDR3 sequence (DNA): TGCGCCAGCAGTGACTCTGGAGGTCAGCCCCAGCATTTT.

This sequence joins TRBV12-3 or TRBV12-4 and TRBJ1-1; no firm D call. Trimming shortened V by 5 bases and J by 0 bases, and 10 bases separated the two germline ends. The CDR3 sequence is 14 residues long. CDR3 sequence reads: CASSQRRLNTEAFF. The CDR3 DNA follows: TGTGCCAGCAGTCAGCGCCGGTTGAACACTGAAGCTTTCTTT.

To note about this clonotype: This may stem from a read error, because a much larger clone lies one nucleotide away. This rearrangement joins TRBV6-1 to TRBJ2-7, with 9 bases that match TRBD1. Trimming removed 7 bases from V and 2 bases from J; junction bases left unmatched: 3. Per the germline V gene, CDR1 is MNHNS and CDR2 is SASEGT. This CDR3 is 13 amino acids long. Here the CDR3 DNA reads TGTGCCAGCATGCGACAGGGGGCCTACGAGCAGTACTTC. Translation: CASMRQGAYEQYF.

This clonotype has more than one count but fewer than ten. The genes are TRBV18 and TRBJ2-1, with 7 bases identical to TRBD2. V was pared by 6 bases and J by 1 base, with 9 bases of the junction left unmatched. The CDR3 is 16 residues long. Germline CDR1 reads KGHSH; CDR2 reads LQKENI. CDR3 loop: CASSRGRSGSYNEQFF. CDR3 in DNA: TGTGCCAGCTCCCGCGGGAGATCGGGGTCCTACAATGAGCAGTTCTTC.

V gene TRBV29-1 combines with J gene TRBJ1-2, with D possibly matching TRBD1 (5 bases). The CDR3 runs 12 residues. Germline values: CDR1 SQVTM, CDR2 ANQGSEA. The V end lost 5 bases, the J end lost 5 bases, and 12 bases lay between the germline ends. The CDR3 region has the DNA TGCAGCGTTATGAGGACACAGTATGGCTACACCTTC. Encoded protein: CSVMRTQYGYTF.

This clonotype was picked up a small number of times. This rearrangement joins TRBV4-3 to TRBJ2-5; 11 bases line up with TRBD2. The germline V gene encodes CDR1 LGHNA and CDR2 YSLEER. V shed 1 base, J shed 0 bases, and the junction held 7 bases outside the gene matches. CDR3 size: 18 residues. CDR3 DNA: TGCGCCAGCAGCCAAGGGAGTAGACTAGCGGGGTACCAAGAGACCCAGTACTTC. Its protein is CASSQGSRLAGYQETQYF.

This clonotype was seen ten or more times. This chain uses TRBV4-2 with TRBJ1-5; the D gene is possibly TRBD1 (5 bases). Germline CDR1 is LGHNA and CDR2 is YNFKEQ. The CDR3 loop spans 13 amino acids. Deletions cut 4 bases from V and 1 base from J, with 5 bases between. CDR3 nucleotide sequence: TGTGCCAGCAGCCGGGACAGCAATCAGCCCCAGCATTTT. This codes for CASSRDSNQPQHF.

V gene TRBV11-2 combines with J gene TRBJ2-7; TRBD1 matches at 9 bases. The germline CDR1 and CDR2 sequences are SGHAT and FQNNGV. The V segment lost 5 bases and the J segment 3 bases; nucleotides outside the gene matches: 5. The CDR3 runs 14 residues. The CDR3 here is CASSVRDRVYEQYF. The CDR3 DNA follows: TGTGCCAGCAGCGTCCGGGACAGGGTCTACGAGCAGTACTTC.

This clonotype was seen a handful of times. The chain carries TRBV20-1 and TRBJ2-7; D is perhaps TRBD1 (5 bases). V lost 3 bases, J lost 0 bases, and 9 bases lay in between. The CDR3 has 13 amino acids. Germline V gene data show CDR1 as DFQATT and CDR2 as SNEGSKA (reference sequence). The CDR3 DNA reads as TGCAGTGCTAGGACAGATAGCTCCTACGAGCAGTACTTC. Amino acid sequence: CSARTDSSYEQYF.

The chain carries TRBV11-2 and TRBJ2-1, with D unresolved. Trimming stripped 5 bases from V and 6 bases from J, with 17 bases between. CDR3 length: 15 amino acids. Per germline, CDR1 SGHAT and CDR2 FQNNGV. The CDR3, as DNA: TGTGCCAGCAGCCAAAAACGATGGCCTGTCAATGAGCAGTTCTTC. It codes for CASSQKRWPVNEQFF.

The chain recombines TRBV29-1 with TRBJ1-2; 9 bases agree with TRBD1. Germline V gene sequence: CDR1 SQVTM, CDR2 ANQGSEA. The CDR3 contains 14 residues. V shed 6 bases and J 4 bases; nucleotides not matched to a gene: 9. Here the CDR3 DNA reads TGCAGCGTATCTACCGGGACAGGGAGCTATGGCTACACCTTC. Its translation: CSVSTGTGSYGYTF.

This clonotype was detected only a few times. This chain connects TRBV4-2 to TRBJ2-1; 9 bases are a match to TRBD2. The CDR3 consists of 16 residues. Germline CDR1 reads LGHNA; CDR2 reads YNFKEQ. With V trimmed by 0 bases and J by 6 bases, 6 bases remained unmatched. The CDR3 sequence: CASSQEGGRVFNEQFF. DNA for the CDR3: TGTGCCAGCAGCCAAGAGGGCGGGAGGGTGTTCAATGAGCAGTTCTTC.

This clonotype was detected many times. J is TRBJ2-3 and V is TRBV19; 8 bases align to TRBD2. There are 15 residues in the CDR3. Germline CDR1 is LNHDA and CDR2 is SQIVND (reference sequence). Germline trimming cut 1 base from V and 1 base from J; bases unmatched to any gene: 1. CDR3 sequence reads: CASSIVGGGTDTQYF. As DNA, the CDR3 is TGTGCCAGTAGTATAGTCGGGGGGGGCACAGATACGCAGTATTTT.